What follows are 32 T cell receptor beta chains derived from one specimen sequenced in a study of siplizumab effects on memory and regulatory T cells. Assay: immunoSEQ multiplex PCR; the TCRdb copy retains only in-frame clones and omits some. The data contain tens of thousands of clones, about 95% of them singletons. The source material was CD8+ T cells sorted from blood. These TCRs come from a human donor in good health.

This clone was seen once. In DNA form, the CDR3 reads TGTGCCTGGAGTGACCGGGGGGGAAGGACTGAAGCTTTCTTT. Amino acids: CAWSDRGGRTEAFF. The rearrangement joins TRBV30 to TRBJ1-1; possible D gene TRBD1, 5 bases. Germline loops: CDR1 GTSNPN, CDR2 SVGIG (reference sequence). The CDR3 has 14 residues. V dropped 1 base and J dropped 5 bases, with 14 bases sitting between them.

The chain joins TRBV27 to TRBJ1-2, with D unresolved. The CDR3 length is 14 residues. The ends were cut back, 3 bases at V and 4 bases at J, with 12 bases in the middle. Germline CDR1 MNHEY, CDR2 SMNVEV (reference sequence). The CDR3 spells CASSLGNPAYGYTF. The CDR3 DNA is TGTGCCAGCAGTTTGGGCAACCCTGCCTATGGCTACACCTTC.

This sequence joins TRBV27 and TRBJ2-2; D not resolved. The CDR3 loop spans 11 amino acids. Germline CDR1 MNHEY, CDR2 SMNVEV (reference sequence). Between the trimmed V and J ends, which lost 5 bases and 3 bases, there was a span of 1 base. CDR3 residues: CASSDTGELFF. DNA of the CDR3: TGTGCCAGCAGTGACACCGGGGAGCTGTTTTTT.

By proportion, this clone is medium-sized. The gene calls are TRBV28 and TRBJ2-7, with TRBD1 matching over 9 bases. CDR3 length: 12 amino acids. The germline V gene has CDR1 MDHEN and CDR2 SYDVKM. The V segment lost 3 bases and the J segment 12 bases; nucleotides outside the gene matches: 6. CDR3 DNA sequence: TGTGCCAGCAGTTTGGGGACAGGGATTTGGTACTTC. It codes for CASSLGTGIWYF.

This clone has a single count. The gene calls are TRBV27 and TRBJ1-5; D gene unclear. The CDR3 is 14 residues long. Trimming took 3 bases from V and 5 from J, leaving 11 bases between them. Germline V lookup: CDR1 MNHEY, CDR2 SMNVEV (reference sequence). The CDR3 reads CASSLAPEYQPQHF. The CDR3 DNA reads TGTGCCAGCAGTTTGGCTCCGGAATATCAGCCCCAGCATTTT.

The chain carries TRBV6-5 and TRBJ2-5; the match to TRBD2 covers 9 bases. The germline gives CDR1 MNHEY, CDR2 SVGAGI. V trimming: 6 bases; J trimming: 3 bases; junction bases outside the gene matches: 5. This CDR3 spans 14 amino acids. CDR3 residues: CASSTVAGEETQYF. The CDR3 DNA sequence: TGTGCCAGCAGCACTGTAGCGGGAGAAGAGACCCAGTACTTC.

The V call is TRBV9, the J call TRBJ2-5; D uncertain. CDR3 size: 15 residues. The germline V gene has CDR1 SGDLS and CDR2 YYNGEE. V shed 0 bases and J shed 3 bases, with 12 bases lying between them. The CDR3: CASSVGGQEKETQYF. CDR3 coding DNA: TGTGCCAGCAGCGTAGGTGGGCAGGAGAAAGAGACCCAGTACTTC.

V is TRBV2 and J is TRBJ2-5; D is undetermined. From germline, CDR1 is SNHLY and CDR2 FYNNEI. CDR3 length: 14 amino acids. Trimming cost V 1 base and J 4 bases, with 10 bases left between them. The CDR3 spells CASSEVGVRETQYF. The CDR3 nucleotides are TGTGCCAGCAGTGAAGTTGGGGTCCGAGAGACCCAGTACTTC.

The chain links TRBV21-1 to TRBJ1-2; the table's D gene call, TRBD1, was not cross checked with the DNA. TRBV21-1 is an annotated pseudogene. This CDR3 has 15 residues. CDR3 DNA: TGTGCCAGCAGCAAAGTAGGCAGGCACAACTATGGCTACACCTTC. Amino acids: CASSKVGRHNYGYTF.

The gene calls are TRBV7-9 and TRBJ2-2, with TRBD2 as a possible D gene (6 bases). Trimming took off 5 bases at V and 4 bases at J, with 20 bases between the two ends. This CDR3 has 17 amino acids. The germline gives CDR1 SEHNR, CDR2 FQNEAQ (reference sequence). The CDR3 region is CASSHPGGNRRTGELFF. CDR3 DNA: TGTGCCAGCAGCCACCCTGGGGGGAATAGGCGCACCGGGGAGCTGTTTTTT.

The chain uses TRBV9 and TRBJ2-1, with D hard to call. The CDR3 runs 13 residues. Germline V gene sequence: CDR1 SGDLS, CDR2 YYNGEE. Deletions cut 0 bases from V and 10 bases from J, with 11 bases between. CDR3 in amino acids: CASSVATSDEQFF. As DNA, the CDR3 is TGTGCCAGCAGCGTAGCTACAAGCGACGAGCAGTTCTTC.

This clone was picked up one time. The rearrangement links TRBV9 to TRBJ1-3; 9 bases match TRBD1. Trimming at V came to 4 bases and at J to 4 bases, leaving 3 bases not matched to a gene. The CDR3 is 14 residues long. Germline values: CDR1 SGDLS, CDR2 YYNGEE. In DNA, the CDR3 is TGTGCCAGCAGCTTACAGGGGGCGGGAAACACCATATATTTT. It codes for CASSLQGAGNTIYF.

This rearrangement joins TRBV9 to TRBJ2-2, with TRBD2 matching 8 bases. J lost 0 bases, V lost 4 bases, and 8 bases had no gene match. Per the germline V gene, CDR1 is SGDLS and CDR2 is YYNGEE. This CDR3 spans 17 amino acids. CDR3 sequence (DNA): TGTGCCAGCAGCCTCCGGCGGGAGGCTCCGAACACCGGGGAGCTGTTTTTT. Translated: CASSLRREAPNTGELFF.

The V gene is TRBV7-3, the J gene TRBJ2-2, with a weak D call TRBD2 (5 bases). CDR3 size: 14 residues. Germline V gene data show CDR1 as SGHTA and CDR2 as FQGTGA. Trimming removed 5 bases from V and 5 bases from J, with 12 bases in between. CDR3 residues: CASSPQEGTGELFF. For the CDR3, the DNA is TGTGCCAGCAGCCCCCAAGAGGGTACCGGGGAGCTGTTTTTT.

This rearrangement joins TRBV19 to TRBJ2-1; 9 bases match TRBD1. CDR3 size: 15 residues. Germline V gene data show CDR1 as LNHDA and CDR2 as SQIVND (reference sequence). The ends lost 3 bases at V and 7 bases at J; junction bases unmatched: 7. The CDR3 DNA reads TGTGCCAGTAGTATGAGACAGGGGGTGTTGAATGAGCAGTTCTTC. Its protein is CASSMRQGVLNEQFF.

The CDR3 nucleotides are TGTGCCAGCAGCCCGGGGCTCGTGTCCTCTGGGGCCAACGTCCTGACTTTC. As protein: CASSPGLVSSGANVLTF. The V and J genes are TRBV5-6 and TRBJ2-6, with D perhaps being TRBD1 or TRBD2 (5 bases each). The CDR3 sequence is 17 residues long. The V gene's germline CDR1 is SGHDT and CDR2 YYEEEE. Trimming removed 4 bases at V and 0 bases at J, with 14 bases between.

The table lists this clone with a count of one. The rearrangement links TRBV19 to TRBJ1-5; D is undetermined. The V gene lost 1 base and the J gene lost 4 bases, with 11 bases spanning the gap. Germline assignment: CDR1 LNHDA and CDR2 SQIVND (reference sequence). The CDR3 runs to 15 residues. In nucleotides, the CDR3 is TGTGCCAGTAGTATAGTTCCGGGCCTAAATCAGCCCCAGCATTTT. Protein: CASSIVPGLNQPQHF. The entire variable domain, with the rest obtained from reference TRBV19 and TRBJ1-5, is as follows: DGGITQSPKYLFRKEGQNVTLSCEQNLNHDAMYWYRQDPGQGLRLIYYSQIVNDFQKGDIAEGYSVSREKKESFPLTVTSAQKNPTAFYLCASSIVPGLNQPQHFGDGTRLSIL.

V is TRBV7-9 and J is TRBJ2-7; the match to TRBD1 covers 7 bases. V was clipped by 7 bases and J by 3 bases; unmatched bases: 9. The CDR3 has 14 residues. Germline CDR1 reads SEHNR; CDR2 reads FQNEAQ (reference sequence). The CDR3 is CASTPRDSGYEQYF. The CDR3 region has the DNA TGTGCCAGCACCCCTCGGGACAGCGGCTACGAGCAGTACTTC. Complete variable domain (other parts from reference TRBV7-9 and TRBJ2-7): DTGVSQNPRHKITKRGQNVTFRCDPISEHNRLYWYRQTLGQGPEFLTYFQNEAQLEKSRLLSDRFSAERPKGSFSTLEIQRTEQGDSAMYLCASTPRDSGYEQYFGPGTRLTVT.

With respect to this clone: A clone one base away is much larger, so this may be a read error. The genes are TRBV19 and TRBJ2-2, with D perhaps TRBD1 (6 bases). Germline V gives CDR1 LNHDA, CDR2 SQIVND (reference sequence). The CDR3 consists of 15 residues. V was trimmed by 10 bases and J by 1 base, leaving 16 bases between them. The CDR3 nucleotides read TGTGCCAATAGACCCAGGGGCCTGAACACCGGGGAGCTGTTTTTT. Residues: CANRPRGLNTGELFF.

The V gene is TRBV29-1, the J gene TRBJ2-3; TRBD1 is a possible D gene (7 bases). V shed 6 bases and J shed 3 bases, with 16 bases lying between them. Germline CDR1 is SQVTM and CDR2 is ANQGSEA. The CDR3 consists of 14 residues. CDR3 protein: CSVGGFAGTDTQYF. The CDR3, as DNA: TGCAGCGTAGGGGGCTTTGCGGGAACAGATACGCAGTATTTT.

The CDR3 loop reads CASSFLGTGRDEQYF. CDR3 sequence (DNA): TGTGCCAGTAGTTTCCTCGGGACAGGGAGGGACGAGCAGTACTTC. The gene calls are TRBV19 and TRBJ2-7; 9 nucleotides agree with TRBD1. Germline V gives CDR1 LNHDA, CDR2 SQIVND (reference sequence). Trimming cost V 5 bases and J 5 bases; bases outside gene matches: 10. The CDR3 totals 15 residues.

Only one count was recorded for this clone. As DNA, the CDR3 is TGCGCCAGCAGTCGAAACCAAAAAGTGGGCTCCTACGAGCAGTACTTC. It translates to CASSRNQKVGSYEQYF. This chain joins TRBV23-1 and TRBJ2-7, with D hard to call. TRBV23-1 is sorted into the ORF group, with uncertain function. The V end lost 4 bases, the J end lost 0 bases, and 16 bases lay between the germline ends. The CDR3 covers 16 residues.

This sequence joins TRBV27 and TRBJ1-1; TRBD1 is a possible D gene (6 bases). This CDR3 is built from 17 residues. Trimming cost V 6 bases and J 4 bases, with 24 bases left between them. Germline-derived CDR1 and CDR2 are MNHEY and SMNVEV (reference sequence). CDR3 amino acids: CASRIRGKIRDGTEAFF. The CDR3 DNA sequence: TGTGCCAGCAGGATCAGGGGAAAGATAAGAGACGGCACTGAAGCTTTCTTT.

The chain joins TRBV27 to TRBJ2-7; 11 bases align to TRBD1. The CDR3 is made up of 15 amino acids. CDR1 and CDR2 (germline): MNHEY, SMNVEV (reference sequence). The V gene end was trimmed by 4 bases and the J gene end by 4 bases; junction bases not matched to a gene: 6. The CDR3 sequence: CASSSGTGGRYEQYF. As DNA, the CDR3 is TGTGCCAGCAGTTCCGGGACAGGGGGTAGGTACGAGCAGTACTTC.

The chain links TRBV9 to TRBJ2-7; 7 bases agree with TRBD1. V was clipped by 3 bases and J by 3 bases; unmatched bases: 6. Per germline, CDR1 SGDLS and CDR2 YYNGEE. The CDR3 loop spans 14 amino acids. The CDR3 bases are TGTGCCAGCAGCGCGACAGGGATGAGCTACGAGCAGTACTTC. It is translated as CASSATGMSYEQYF.

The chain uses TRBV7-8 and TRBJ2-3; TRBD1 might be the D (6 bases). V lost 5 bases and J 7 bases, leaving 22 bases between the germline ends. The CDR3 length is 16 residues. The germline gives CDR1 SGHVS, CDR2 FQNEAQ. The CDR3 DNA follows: TGTGCCAGCAGCCCAAGCCCACCGGCCAGGGGAAATACGCAGTATTTT. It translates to CASSPSPPARGNTQYF.

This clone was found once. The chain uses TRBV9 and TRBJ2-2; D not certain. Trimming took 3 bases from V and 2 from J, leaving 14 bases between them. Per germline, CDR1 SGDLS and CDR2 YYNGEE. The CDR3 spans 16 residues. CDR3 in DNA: TGTGCCAGCAGCGCCTTTACATTTTCAAACACCGGGGAGCTGTTTTTT. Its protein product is CASSAFTFSNTGELFF.

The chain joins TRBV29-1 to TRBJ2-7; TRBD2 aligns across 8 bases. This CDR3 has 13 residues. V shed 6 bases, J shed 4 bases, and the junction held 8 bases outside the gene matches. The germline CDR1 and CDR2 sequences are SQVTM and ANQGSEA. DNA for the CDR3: TGCAGCGTGTTGATCGGGAGGGCGTACGAGCAGTACTTC. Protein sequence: CSVLIGRAYEQYF.

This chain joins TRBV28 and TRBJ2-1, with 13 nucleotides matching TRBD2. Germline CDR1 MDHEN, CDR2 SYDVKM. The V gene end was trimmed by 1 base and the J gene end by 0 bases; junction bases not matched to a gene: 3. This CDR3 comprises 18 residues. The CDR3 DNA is TGTGCCAGCAGTTTATCGGGACTAGCGGGGAGCTCCTACAATGAGCAGTTCTTC. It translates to CASSLSGLAGSSYNEQFF.

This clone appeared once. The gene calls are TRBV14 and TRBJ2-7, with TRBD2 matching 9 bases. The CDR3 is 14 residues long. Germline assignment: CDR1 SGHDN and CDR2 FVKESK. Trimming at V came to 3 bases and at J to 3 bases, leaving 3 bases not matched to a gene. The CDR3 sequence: CASSQASGIYEQYF. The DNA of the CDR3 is TGTGCCAGCAGCCAGGCTAGCGGGATCTACGAGCAGTACTTC.

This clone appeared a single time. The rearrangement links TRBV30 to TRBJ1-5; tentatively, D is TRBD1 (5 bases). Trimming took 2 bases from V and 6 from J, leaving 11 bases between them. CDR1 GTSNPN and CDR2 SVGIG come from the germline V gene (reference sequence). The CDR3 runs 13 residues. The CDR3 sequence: CAWSPGGGQPQHF. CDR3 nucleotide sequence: TGTGCCTGGAGTCCCGGGGGAGGTCAGCCCCAGCATTTT.

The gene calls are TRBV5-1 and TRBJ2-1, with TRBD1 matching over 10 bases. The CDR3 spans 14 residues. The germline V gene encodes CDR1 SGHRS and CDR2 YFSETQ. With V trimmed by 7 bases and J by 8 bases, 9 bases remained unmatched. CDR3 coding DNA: TGCGCCAGCGTTATGACAGGGGGCTCTTATGAGCAGTTCTTC. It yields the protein CASVMTGGSYEQFF.